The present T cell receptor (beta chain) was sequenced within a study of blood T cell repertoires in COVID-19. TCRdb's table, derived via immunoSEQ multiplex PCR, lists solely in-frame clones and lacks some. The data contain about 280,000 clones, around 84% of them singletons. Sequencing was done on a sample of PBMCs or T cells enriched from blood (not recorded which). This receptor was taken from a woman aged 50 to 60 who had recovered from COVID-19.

The CDR3 sequence is CASSVESRSTDTQYF. CDR3 sequence (DNA): TGTGCCAGCAGCGTAGAGAGCCGAAGCACAGATACGCAGTATTTT. This chain joins TRBV9 and TRBJ2-3; D not certain. The germline CDR1 and CDR2 sequences are SGDLS and YYNGEE. The CDR3 totals 15 residues. V dropped 0 bases and J dropped 0 bases, with 8 bases sitting between them.